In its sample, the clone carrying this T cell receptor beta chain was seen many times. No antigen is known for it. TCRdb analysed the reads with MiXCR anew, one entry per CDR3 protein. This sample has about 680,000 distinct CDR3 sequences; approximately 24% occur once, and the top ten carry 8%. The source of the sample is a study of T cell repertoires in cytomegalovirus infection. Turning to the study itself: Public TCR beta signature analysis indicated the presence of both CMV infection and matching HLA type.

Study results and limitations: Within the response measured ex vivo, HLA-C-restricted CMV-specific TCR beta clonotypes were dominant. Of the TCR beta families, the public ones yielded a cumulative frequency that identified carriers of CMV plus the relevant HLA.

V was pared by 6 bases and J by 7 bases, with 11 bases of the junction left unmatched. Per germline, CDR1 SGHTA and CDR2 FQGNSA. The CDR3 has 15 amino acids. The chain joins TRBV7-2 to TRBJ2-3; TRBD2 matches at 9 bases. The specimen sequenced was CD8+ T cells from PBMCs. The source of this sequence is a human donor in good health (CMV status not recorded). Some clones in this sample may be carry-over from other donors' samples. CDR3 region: CASRPSGAERNTQYF. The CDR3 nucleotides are TGTGCCAGCAGACCTAGCGGGGCCGAGAGGAATACGCAGTATTTT.